The TCR beta chain under discussion was sequenced for a study of human T cells and chemical hapten exposure. Points from the study as a whole: Alopecia affecting every donor means their immune response may not match healthy people's. There was no change with DPC sensitization in TCRs above 1 in 1000 frequency.

One entry per CDR3 protein results from TCRdb running MiXCR on the RACE reads. The data show approximately 68,000 distinct CDR3 sequences, around 8.8% seen once. About this clonotype itself: What it binds is unknown.

The V segment lost 4 bases and the J segment 8 bases; nucleotides outside the gene matches: 12. CDR1 is SNHLY, CDR2 FYNNEI, per germline. The CDR3 is 16 residues long. As for time point: patch test 2, 6 weeks after DPC sensitization. The treatment here: therapeutic diphenylcyclopropenone sensitization with weekly scalp DPC. Sequenced material: whole blood, taken in connection with sensitization to the hapten diphenylcyclopropenone (DPC). The V gene is TRBV2, the J gene TRBJ2-1; 9 bases line up with TRBD1. The sequence came from a woman aged 50 to 60 with alopecia areata. Some clones in this sample may be carry-over from other donors' samples. The CDR3 DNA is TGTGCCAGCAGTGCTATGGGACAGGGATTTAGAGATGAGCAGTTCTTC. Protein sequence: CASSAMGQGFRDEQFF.